Presented here are 6 T cell receptor beta chains from one specimen sequenced in a study of T cell responses to AZD1222 COVID-19 vaccine. The data were produced by immunoSEQ multiplex PCR, yet TCRdb's version contains in-frame clones alone and is incomplete. The sample consists of approximately 140,000 clones, about nine tenths of them appearing once. The sequenced sample was peripheral blood, obtained 28 days after the second AZD1222 dose. These receptors all stem from an adult who received the AZD1222 COVID-19 vaccine.

V is TRBV2 and J is TRBJ2-5; D may be TRBD1 or TRBD2 (5 bases each). This CDR3 comprises 13 residues. V was trimmed by 3 bases and J by 5 bases, leaving 10 bases between them. The germline V gene encodes CDR1 SNHLY and CDR2 FYNNEI. CDR3 protein: CASSEMGDETQYF. Here the CDR3 DNA reads TGTGCCAGCAGTGAGATGGGGGACGAGACCCAGTACTTC.

This clone was seen just once. V usage is TRBV5-4 and J usage is TRBJ1-1; a possible D gene is TRBD1 (6 bases). Per the germline V gene, CDR1 is SGHNT and CDR2 is YYREEE (reference sequence). The germline V and J ends were trimmed by 3 bases and 3 bases, with 15 bases remaining between them. The CDR3 covers 15 residues. The CDR3 DNA is TGTGCCAGCAGCTCGGGGTGGGGGCCTGACACTGAAGCTTTCTTT. It codes for CASSSGWGPDTEAFF.

A word on this clone: One junction end disagrees with the germline gene, perhaps due to a read error. The chain has TRBV24-1 and TRBJ2-3, with D uncertain. This CDR3 has 13 amino acids. Germline values: CDR1 KGHDR, CDR2 SFDVKD. CDR3 sequence (DNA): TGTGCCACGAGTGACGAAGCCGGAGATACGCAGTATTTT. It specifies CATSDEAGDTQYF.

The genes are TRBV5-5 and TRBJ1-3, with unresolved D. This CDR3 comprises 12 residues. CDR1 is SGHKS, CDR2 YYEKEE, per germline (reference sequence). The V end lost 4 bases, the J end lost 4 bases, and 6 bases lay between the germline ends. The CDR3: CASSPLGNTIYF. As DNA, the CDR3 is TGTGCCAGCAGCCCCCTGGGAAACACCATATATTTT.

V usage is TRBV5-1 and J usage is TRBJ1-2, with 10 bases fitting TRBD1. Germline values: CDR1 SGHRS, CDR2 YFSETQ. This CDR3 has 15 residues. With V trimmed by 2 bases and J by 7 bases, 8 bases remained unmatched. The CDR3 here is CASSLTGTGVAGYTF. In DNA form, the CDR3 reads TGCGCCAGCAGCTTAACCGGGACAGGGGTCGCTGGCTACACCTTC.

This chain uses TRBV5-1 with TRBJ1-1; 11 bases fit TRBD1. The germline V gene has CDR1 SGHRS and CDR2 YFSETQ. The length of the CDR3 is 16 residues. V shed 4 bases and J 5 bases; nucleotides not matched to a gene: 10. The CDR3 loop reads CASSRTGGAGDTEAFF. CDR3 in DNA: TGCGCCAGCAGCCGGACAGGGGGCGCGGGTGATACTGAAGCTTTCTTT.